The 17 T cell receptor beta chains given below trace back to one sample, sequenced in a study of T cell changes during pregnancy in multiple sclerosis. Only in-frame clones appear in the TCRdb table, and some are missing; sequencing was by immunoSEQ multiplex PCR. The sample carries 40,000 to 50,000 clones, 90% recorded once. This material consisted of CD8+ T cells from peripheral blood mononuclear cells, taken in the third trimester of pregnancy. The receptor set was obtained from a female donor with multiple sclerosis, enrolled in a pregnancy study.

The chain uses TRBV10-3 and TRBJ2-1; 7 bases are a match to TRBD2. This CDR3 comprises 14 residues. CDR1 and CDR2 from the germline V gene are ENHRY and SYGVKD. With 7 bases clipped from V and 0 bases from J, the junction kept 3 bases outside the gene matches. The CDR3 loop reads CAITAGSSYNEQFF. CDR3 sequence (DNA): TGTGCCATCACAGCGGGGAGCTCCTACAATGAGCAGTTCTTC.

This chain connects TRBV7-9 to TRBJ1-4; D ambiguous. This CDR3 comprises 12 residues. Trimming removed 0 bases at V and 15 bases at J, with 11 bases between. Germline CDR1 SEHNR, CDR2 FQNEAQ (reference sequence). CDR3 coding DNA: TGTGCCAGCAGCTTAGCTGCCGGCGGGGTGTTTTTT. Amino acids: CASSLAAGGVFF.

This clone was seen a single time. This CDR3 is CASSLSHRSNQPQHF. The CDR3 coding sequence is TGTGCCAGCAGCTTATCCCACAGGTCCAATCAGCCCCAGCATTTT. This chain connects TRBV7-2 to TRBJ1-5; TRBD1 might be the D (5 bases). Trimming took 2 bases from V and 3 from J, leaving 11 bases between them. This CDR3 has 15 residues. In germline, CDR1 is SGHTA, CDR2 FQGNSA.

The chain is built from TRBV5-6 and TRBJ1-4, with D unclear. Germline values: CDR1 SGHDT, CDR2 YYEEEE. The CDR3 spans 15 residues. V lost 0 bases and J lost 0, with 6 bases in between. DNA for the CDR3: TGTGCCAGCAGCTTGGACGGGGCAACTAATGAAAAACTGTTTTTT. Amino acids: CASSLDGATNEKLFF.

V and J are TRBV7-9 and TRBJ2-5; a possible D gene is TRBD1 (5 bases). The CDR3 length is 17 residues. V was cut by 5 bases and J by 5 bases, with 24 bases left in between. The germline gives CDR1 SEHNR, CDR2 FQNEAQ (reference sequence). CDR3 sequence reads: CASSPGQDVWAWETQYF. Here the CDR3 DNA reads TGTGCCAGCAGCCCCGGACAAGATGTATGGGCATGGGAGACCCAGTACTTC.

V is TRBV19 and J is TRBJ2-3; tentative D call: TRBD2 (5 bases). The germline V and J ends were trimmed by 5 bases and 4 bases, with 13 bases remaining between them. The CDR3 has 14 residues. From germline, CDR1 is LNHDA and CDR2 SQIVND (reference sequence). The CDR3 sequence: CASSSRGTSDTQYF. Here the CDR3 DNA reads TGTGCCAGTAGTTCCCGGGGTACTTCAGATACGCAGTATTTT.

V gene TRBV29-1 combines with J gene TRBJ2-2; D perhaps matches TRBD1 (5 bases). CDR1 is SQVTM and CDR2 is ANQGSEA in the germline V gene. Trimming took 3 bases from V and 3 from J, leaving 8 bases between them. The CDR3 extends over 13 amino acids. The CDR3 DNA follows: TGCAGCGTTGACTGGGGCCACACCGGGGAGCTGTTTTTT. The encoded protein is CSVDWGHTGELFF.

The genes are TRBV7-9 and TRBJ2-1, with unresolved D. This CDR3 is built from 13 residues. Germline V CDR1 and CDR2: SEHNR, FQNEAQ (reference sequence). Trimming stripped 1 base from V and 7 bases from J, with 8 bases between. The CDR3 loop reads CASSLVSANEQFF. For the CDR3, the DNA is TGTGCCAGCAGCTTAGTCTCAGCGAATGAGCAGTTCTTC.

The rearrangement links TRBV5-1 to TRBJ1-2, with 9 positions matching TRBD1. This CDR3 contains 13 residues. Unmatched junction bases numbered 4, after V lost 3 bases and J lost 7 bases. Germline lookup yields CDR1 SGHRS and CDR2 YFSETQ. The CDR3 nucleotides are TGCGCCAGCAGCTCACAGGGGGCGGTTGGCTACACCTTC. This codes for CASSSQGAVGYTF.

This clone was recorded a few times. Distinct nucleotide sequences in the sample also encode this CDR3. In DNA form, the CDR3 reads TGTGCCAGCTCACCACCGGGGCAGTCCTACGAGCAGTACTTC. Its translation: CASSPPGQSYEQYF. V usage is TRBV18 and J usage is TRBJ2-7, with a weak D call TRBD1 (5 bases). The CDR3 has 14 amino acids. Germline lookup yields CDR1 KGHSH and CDR2 LQKENI. V lost 0 bases, J lost 1 base, and 7 bases lay in between.

CDR3 nucleotides: TGTGCCAGCAGCCTCGGGTACCCCGAGCAGTACTTC. Its translation is CASSLGYPEQYF. V and J are TRBV7-9 and TRBJ2-7; D gene ambiguous. Germline lookup yields CDR1 SEHNR and CDR2 FQNEAQ (reference sequence). The CDR3 consists of 12 residues. V was cut by 5 bases and J by 6 bases, with 11 bases left in between.

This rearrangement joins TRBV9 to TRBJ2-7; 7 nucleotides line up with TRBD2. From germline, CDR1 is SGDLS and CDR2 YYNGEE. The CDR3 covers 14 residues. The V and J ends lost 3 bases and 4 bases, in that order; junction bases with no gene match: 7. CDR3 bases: TGTGCCAGCAGCGGGGGGGACTACGTATACGAGCAGTACTTC. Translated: CASSGGDYVYEQYF.

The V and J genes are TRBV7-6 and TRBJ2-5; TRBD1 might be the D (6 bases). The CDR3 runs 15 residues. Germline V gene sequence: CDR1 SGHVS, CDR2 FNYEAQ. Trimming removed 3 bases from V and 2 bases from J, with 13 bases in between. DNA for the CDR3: TGTGCCAGCAGCTTTTACGCAGGGGTACAAGAGACCCAGTACTTC. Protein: CASSFYAGVQETQYF.

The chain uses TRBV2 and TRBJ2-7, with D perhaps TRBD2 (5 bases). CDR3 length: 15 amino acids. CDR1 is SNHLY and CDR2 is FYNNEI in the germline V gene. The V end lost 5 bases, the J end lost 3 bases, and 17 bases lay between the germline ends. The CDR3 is CASSPIGYSDYEQYF. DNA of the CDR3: TGTGCCAGCAGTCCGATCGGATATAGCGACTACGAGCAGTACTTC.

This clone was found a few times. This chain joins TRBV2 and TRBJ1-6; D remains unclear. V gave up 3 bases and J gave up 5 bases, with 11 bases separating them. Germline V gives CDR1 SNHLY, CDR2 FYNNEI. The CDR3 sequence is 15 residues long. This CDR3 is CASSETTADNSPLHF. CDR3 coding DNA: TGTGCCAGCAGTGAGACTACGGCCGATAATTCACCCCTCCACTTT.

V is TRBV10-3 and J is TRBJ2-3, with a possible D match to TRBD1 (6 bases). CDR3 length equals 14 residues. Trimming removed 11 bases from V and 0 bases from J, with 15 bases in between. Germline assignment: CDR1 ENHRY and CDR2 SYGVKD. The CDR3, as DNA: TGTGCCGTGGGGGACATCTCTAGCACAGATACGCAGTATTTT. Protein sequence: CAVGDISSTDTQYF.

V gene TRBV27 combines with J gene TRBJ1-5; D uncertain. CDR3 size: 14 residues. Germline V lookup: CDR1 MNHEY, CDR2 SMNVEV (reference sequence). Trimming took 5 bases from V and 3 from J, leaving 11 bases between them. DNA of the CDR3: TGTGCCAGCAGTCGGACCGGACTCAATCAGCCCCAGCATTTT. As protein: CASSRTGLNQPQHF.